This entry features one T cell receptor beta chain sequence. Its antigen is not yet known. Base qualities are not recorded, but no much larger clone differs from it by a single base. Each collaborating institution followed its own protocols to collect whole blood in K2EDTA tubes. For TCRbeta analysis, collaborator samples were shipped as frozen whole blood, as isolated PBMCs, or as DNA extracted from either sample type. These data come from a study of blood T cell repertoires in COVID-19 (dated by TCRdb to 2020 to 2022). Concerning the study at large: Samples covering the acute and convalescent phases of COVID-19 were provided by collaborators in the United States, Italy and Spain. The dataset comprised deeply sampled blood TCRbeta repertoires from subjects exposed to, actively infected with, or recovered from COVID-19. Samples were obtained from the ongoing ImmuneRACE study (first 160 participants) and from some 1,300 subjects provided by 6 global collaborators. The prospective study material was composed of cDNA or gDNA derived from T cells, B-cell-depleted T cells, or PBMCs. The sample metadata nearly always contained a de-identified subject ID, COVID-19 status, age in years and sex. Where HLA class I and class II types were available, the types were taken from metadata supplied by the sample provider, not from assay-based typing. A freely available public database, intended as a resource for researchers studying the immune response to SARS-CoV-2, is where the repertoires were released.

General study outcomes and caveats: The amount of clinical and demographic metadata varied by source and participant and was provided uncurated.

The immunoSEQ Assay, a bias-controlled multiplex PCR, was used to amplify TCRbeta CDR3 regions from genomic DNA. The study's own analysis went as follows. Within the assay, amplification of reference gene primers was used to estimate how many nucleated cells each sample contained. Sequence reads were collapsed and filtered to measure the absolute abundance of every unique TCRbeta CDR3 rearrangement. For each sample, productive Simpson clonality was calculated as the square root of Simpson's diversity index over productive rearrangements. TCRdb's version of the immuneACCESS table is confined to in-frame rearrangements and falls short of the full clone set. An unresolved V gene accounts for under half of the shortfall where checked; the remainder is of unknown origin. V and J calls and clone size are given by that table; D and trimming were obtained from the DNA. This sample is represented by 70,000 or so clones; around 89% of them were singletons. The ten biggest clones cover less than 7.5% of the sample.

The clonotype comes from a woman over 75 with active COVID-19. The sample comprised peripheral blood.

The CDR3 reads as follows: CASRLSGQYYEQYF. The nucleotide sequence reads TGTGCCAGCAGACTGAGCGGGCAGTACTACGAGCAGTACTTC. The chain is assembled from TRBV6-5 and TRBJ2-7, and possibly TRBD2, on 6 matching bases. Trimming takes 6 bases from V and 3 bases from J, and the germline ends sit 15 bases apart. In the germline V gene, CDR1 corresponds to MNHEY and CDR2 to SVGAGI. From the cysteine up to the phenylalanine, the CDR3 has a length of 14 residues. Only the CDR3 DNA is retained, 42 bases long and in frame from the first base.